This paragraph covers one TCR beta chain sequence. This entry belongs to a study of regulatory T cells in long-lasting Graves disease. Assembly of TCR beta libraries relied on iRepertoire HTBI primers together with Arm-PCR of CDR3 regions. In TCRdb, the multiplex PCR reads were re-called with MiXCR into one record per CDR3 protein. The table records about 340,000 distinct CDR3 sequences, about 19% of them present only once. Trimming took 0 bases from V and 5 from J, leaving 29 bases between them. CDR3 length: 20 residues. Germline CDR1 and CDR2: SGHTA and FQGNSA. As for time point: persistent/refractory GD, antithyroid drugs over 5 years with positive TRAb. Isolated PBMC RNA provided the starting material for the TCR library.

This material consisted of peripheral blood mononuclear cells (PBMCs), taken when the disease was refractory, from a patient treated with antithyroid drugs. This chain links TRBV7-2 with TRBJ2-7; D possibly corresponds to TRBD2 (5 bases). The clonotype originates from a female donor with Graves disease. The CDR3 protein is CASSLARYRKRRANDHEQYF. DNA for the CDR3: TGTGCCAGCAGCTTAGCGCGGTATCGGAAGCGGCGGGCAAACGACCACGAGCAGTACTTC. Using reference TRBV7-2 and TRBJ2-7 for the parts outside the CDR3, the full variable domain is GAGVSQSPSNKVTEKGKDVELRCDPISGHTALYWYRQSLGQGLEFLIYFQGNSAPDKSGLPSDRFSAERTGGSVSTLTIQRTQQEDSAVYLCASSLARYRKRRANDHEQYFGPGTRLTVT.